This T cell receptor beta chain is drawn from a study of T cell responses to AZD1222 COVID-19 vaccine. Whole-study results and caveats: Sampled repertoires all dated from after the peak T cell response. Spike as a whole was targeted by vaccine-associated CD4 TCRs, dominant at 160-218 and 743-854. Donors were largely white British and mainly female; clonal diversity was possibly underestimated.

Produced via immunoSEQ multiplex PCR; TCRdb's table is partial and in-frame only. The profile shows around 67,000 clones, around four fifths of them singletons. Analyses pooled second doses at about 4 or about 12 weeks. With respect to this clone: Antigen: not known.

The receptor's source is an adult who received the AZD1222 COVID-19 vaccine. This specimen was peripheral blood, taken 28 days after the second AZD1222 dose.

CDR3 DNA: TGTGCCAGCAGCTTGGTCGGGGGTTCCCATAGAAGCACCATATATTTT. This sequence encodes CASSLVGGSHRSTIYF. This rearrangement joins TRBV5-4 to TRBJ1-3, with D possibly being TRBD1 (5 bases). V was cut by 0 bases and J by 9 bases, with 19 bases left in between. From germline, CDR1 is SGHNT and CDR2 YYREEE (reference sequence). This CDR3 has 16 residues.